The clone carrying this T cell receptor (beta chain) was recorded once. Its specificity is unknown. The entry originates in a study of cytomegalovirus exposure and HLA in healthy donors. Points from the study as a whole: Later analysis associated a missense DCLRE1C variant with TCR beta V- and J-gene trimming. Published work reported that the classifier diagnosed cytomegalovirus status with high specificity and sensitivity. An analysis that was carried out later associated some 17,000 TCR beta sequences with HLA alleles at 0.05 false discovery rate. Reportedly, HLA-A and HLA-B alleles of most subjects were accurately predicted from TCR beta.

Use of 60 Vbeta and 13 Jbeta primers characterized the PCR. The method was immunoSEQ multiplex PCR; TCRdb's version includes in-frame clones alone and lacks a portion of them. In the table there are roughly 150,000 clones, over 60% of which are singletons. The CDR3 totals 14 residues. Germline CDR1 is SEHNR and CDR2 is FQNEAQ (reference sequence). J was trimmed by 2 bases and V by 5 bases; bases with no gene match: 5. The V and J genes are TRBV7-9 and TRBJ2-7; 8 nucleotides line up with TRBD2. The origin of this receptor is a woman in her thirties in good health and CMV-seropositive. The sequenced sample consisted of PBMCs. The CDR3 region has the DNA TGTGCCAGCAGCCATAGAGCGGGAGCCTACGAGCAGTACTTC. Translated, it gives CASSHRAGAYEQYF. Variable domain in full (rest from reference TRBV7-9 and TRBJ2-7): DTGVSQNPRHKITKRGQNVTFRCDPISEHNRLYWYRQTLGQGPEFLTYFQNEAQLEKSRLLSDRFSAERPKGSFSTLEIQRTEQGDSAMYLCASSHRAGAYEQYFGPGTRLTVT.